These 29 T cell receptor beta chains were all obtained from the same sample, sequenced in a study of neurological immune-mediated disorders. Indicated time point: longitudinal time-point 2. From the 5' RACE reads, TCRdb called clonotypes with MiXCR, one entry per CDR3 protein. The sample comprises roughly 49,000 distinct CDR3 sequences, around 13% of which are singletons, and less than 5.5% rests with the top ten. The sequencing input was PBMCs. These receptors all stem from a male donor with HTLV-1-associated myelopathy (HAM/TSP).

This clonotype was counted at least ten times. As DNA, the CDR3 is TGCAGTGCTCGAGCGGGCGCGAACACCGGGGAGCTGTTTTTT. Translated: CSARAGANTGELFF. The rearrangement uses TRBV20-1 and TRBJ2-2; maybe TRBD2 (6 bases). The CDR3 is made up of 14 amino acids. Trimming took 5 bases from V and 0 from J, leaving 10 bases between them. Per germline, CDR1 DFQATT and CDR2 SNEGSKA (reference sequence).

This clonotype was picked up many times. The rearrangement joins TRBV2 to TRBJ1-3; D may be TRBD1 (5 bases). Looked up from germline, CDR1 is SNHLY and CDR2 is FYNNEI. CDR3 length: 17 amino acids. V was pared by 2 bases and J by 0 bases, with 14 bases between. CDR3 residues: CASSETRTPFSGNTIYF. For the CDR3, the DNA is TGTGCCAGCAGTGAAACGCGGACACCGTTCTCTGGAAACACCATATATTTT.

This clonotype appeared many times. This chain connects TRBV20-1 to TRBJ2-1; 8 bases are a match to TRBD1. Per the germline V gene, CDR1 is DFQATT and CDR2 is SNEGSKA (reference sequence). This CDR3 comprises 16 residues. J lost 3 bases, V lost 0 bases, and 7 bases had no gene match. CDR3 sequence: CSARDLGTGDYNEQFF. In DNA, the CDR3 is TGCAGTGCTAGAGATCTCGGGACAGGTGACTACAATGAGCAGTTCTTC.

This clonotype was seen at least ten times. The rearrangement joins TRBV3-1 to TRBJ2-3, with 11 positions matching TRBD2. The CDR3 is made up of 16 amino acids. Germline CDR1 is LGHDT and CDR2 is YNNKEL (reference sequence). The ends lost 2 bases at V and 2 bases at J; junction bases unmatched: 3. This CDR3 is CASSQLAGGLTDTQYF. DNA of the CDR3: TGTGCCAGCAGCCAACTAGCGGGGGGACTCACAGATACGCAGTATTTT.

The table lists this clonotype with many counts. The gene calls are TRBV20-1 and TRBJ2-7; TRBD1 is a possible D gene (6 bases). CDR1 DFQATT and CDR2 SNEGSKA come from the germline V gene (reference sequence). This CDR3 comprises 13 residues. V was pared by 0 bases and J by 5 bases, with 11 bases between. The CDR3 spells CSARDDRRDEQYF. For the CDR3, the DNA is TGCAGTGCTAGAGATGACAGGCGCGACGAGCAGTACTTC.

This clonotype was seen ten or more times. This chain links TRBV20-1 with TRBJ2-3; D is ambiguous. CDR1 is DFQATT, CDR2 SNEGSKA, per germline (reference sequence). The V end was cut by 0 bases, the J end by 0 bases, with 10 bases between. There are 15 residues in the CDR3. The chain's CDR3 is CSARDRVISTDTQYF. CDR3 coding DNA: TGCAGTGCTAGAGATCGGGTGATAAGCACAGATACGCAGTATTTT.

This clonotype was counted at least ten times. V gene TRBV5-1 combines with J gene TRBJ2-3; a weak D match, TRBD2 (7 bases). The CDR3 has 14 residues. Trimming removed 7 bases at V and 1 base at J, with 13 bases between. CDR1 SGHRS and CDR2 YFSETQ come from the germline V gene. DNA for the CDR3: TGCGCCAGCGCCGGGGGGCCGGGCACAGATACGCAGTATTTT. Amino acids: CASAGGPGTDTQYF.

The table lists this clonotype with many counts. This chain uses TRBV7-2 with TRBJ2-7; 8 bases are a match to TRBD2. Per the germline V gene, CDR1 is SGHTA and CDR2 is FQGNSA. This CDR3 has 14 residues. Unmatched junction bases numbered 11, after V lost 6 bases and J lost 7 bases. CDR3 region: CASRGGGLVLEQYF. Here the CDR3 DNA reads TGTGCCAGCAGGGGGGGGGGACTAGTCCTAGAGCAGTACTTC.

CDR3 nucleotides: TGTGCCAGCAGCTTGAGGGACGCCTATGGCTACACCTTC. Translated: CASSLRDAYGYTF. The chain has TRBV5-6 and TRBJ1-2; D might be TRBD1 (5 bases). From germline, CDR1 is SGHDT and CDR2 YYEEEE. With 1 base removed from V and 4 bases from J, the gap between germline ends came to 8 bases. The CDR3 extends over 13 amino acids.

This clonotype appeared a single time. Germline is not matched at one junction end, which may reflect a read error. This chain connects TRBV5-1 to TRBJ2-2; 9 bases match TRBD1. The germline gives CDR1 SGHRS, CDR2 YFSETQ. CDR3 length equals 15 residues. Written as DNA, the CDR3 is TGCGCCAGCAGCTTCCGGGACAGGGTTGCCGGTGAGCTGTTTTTT. Translating it yields CASSFRDRVAGELFF. The full variable domain, its missing parts supplied by reference TRBV5-1 and TRBJ2-2, is KAGVTQTPRYLIKTRGQQVTLSCSPISGHRSVSWYQQTPGQGLQFLFEYFSETQRNKGNFPGRFSGRQFSNSRSEMNVSTLELGDSALYLCASSFRDRVAGELFFGEGSRLTVL.

This clonotype was counted between two and nine times. A much more abundant neighbour one base away suggests this may be a read error. V usage is TRBV6-5 and J usage is TRBJ2-2; 9 nucleotides match TRBD2. The CDR3 contains 13 residues. The germline gives CDR1 MNHEY, CDR2 SVGAGI. J lost 9 bases, V lost 7 bases, and 6 bases had no gene match. The CDR3 DNA reads as TGTGCCAGCACCGCGGGGGGGTCCTGGGAGCTGTTTTTT. Protein sequence: CASTAGGSWELFF.

The V gene is TRBV20-1, the J gene TRBJ1-5, with D possibly being TRBD1 (5 bases). The germline CDR1 and CDR2 sequences are DFQATT and SNEGSKA (reference sequence). Trimming left V 0 bases short and J 1 base short, with 10 bases between. This CDR3 has 15 amino acids. The CDR3 nucleotides are TGCAGTGCTAGAGAAGCAGGGCCAAGCAATCAGCCCCAGCATTTT. It specifies CSAREAGPSNQPQHF.

This clonotype was recorded at least ten times. The chain combines TRBV6-2 or TRBV6-3 with TRBJ1-3; D not certain. This CDR3 has 14 amino acids. The germline V gene encodes CDR1 MNHEY and CDR2 SVGEGT. V was cut by 3 bases and J by 0 bases, with 6 bases left in between. The chain's CDR3 is CASSYPISGNTIYF. The CDR3 coding sequence is TGTGCCAGCAGTTATCCGATCTCTGGAAACACCATATATTTT.

In its sample, this clonotype was seen many times. The chain joins TRBV20-1 to TRBJ1-1; 7 nucleotides line up with TRBD1. The V and J ends lost 3 bases and 5 bases, in that order; junction bases with no gene match: 9. There are 14 residues in the CDR3. Germline CDR1 DFQATT, CDR2 SNEGSKA (reference sequence). CDR3 region: CSARGQSGGTEAFF. CDR3 bases: TGCAGTGCTAGGGGACAGTCGGGGGGGACTGAAGCTTTCTTT.

This clonotype was picked up many times. The chain uses TRBV7-6 and TRBJ1-5; perhaps TRBD1 as D (6 bases). This CDR3 is 15 amino acids long. In germline, CDR1 is SGHVS, CDR2 FNYEAQ. Between the trimmed V and J ends, which lost 0 bases and 4 bases, there was a span of 10 bases. CDR3 nucleotide sequence: TGTGCCAGCAGCTTAGCAGGGGGACTTAATCAGCCCCAGCATTTT. Amino acids: CASSLAGGLNQPQHF. Drawing the rest from reference TRBV7-6 and TRBJ1-5, the complete variable domain is GAGVSQSPRYKVTKRGQDVALRCDPISGHVSLYWYRQALGQGPEFLTYFNYEAQQDKSGLPNDRFSAERPEGSISTLTIQRTEQRDSAMYRCASSLAGGLNQPQHFGDGTRLSIL.

This clonotype was found many times. The V call is TRBV5-1, the J call TRBJ1-1; 7 bases map to TRBD1. J was trimmed by 2 bases and V by 4 bases; bases with no gene match: 8. The germline V gene encodes CDR1 SGHRS and CDR2 YFSETQ. CDR3 length: 15 residues. Written as DNA, the CDR3 is TGCGCCAGCAGCAGTTCAGGGGGAGGTAACACTGAAGCTTTCTTT. Protein: CASSSSGGGNTEAFF. The whole variable domain, filled in from reference TRBV5-1 and TRBJ1-1, reads KAGVTQTPRYLIKTRGQQVTLSCSPISGHRSVSWYQQTPGQGLQFLFEYFSETQRNKGNFPGRFSGRQFSNSRSEMNVSTLELGDSALYLCASSSSGGGNTEAFFGQGTRLTVV.

This clonotype was recorded many times. CDR3 DNA: TGCGCCAGCAGCCCGACTCCTAGCGGAGGCCAAGAGACCCAGTACTTC. As protein: CASSPTPSGGQETQYF. This chain connects TRBV5-1 to TRBJ2-5, with 7 bases lining up with TRBD2. The CDR3 length is 16 residues. Germline V CDR1 and CDR2: SGHRS, YFSETQ. Trimming removed 4 bases from V and 1 base from J; junction bases left unmatched: 10. The full variable domain, rest sourced from reference TRBV5-1 and TRBJ2-5, is KAGVTQTPRYLIKTRGQQVTLSCSPISGHRSVSWYQQTPGQGLQFLFEYFSETQRNKGNFPGRFSGRQFSNSRSEMNVSTLELGDSALYLCASSPTPSGGQETQYFGPGTRLLVL.

This clonotype was detected many times. The rearrangement joins TRBV18 to TRBJ1-1, with D unresolved. The CDR3 is 16 amino acids. Germline CDR1 and CDR2: KGHSH and LQKENI. The V and J ends lost 3 bases and 7 bases respectively, with 21 bases between them. The CDR3 DNA reads as TGTGCCAGCTCACCGAATGGACTGGGGAGGGAGGATGAAGCTTTCTTT. Translating gives CASSPNGLGREDEAFF.

In its sample, this clonotype was seen a few times. In DNA form, the CDR3 reads TGCGCCAGCAGCCAAGGGACGTACTCCTACGAGCAGTACTTC. It is translated as CASSQGTYSYEQYF. The gene calls are TRBV4-3 and TRBJ2-7; D gene uncertain. The CDR3 covers 14 residues. Germline V lookup: CDR1 LGHNA, CDR2 YSLEER. Trimming took 1 base from V and 0 from J, leaving 7 bases between them.

This clonotype appeared many times. This chain uses TRBV6-6 with TRBJ2-7; D possibly uses TRBD1 or TRBD2 (5 bases each). The CDR3 extends over 15 amino acids. Germline values: CDR1 MNHNY, CDR2 SVGAGI (reference sequence). The V end lost 8 bases, the J end lost 0 bases, and 17 bases lay between the germline ends. This CDR3 is CASRGWGGDSYEQYF. The CDR3 coding sequence is TGTGCCAGCCGGGGCTGGGGTGGGGACTCCTACGAGCAGTACTTC.

In this sample, this clonotype turned up many times. V gene TRBV20-1 combines with J gene TRBJ1-2; D gene ambiguous. Germline CDR1 is DFQATT and CDR2 is SNEGSKA (reference sequence). V dropped 6 bases and J dropped 3 bases, with 14 bases sitting between them. The CDR3 is 13 amino acids. CDR3 DNA: TGCAGTGCCCCCCGCGGGGTAGACTATGGCTACACCTTC. Translating gives CSAPRGVDYGYTF.

This clonotype was counted many times. The V and J genes are TRBV15 and TRBJ2-3; D may be TRBD1 (5 bases). V lost 5 bases to trimming and J lost 6 bases, with 15 bases between them. The CDR3 totals 14 residues. The germline V gene has CDR1 LNHNV and CDR2 YYDKDF (reference sequence). The CDR3 nucleotides are TGTGCCACCAGCCTACAGCCGGACACCGATACGCAGTATTTT. Its translation is CATSLQPDTDTQYF.

In this sample, this clonotype turned up many times. The chain links TRBV18 to TRBJ1-1, with D maybe TRBD1 (5 bases). The germline CDR1 and CDR2 sequences are KGHSH and LQKENI. The V and J ends lost 5 bases and 5 bases respectively, with 15 bases between them. The CDR3 is 14 amino acids. The CDR3 nucleotides are TGTGCCAGCTCAACCGAACCAGGGAGAACTGAAGCTTTCTTT. This sequence encodes CASSTEPGRTEAFF.

This chain joins TRBV30 and TRBJ2-7; 7 bases are a match to TRBD2. Losses at the gene ends were 2 bases for V and 5 bases for J; bases not matched to a gene: 3. The CDR3 sequence is 12 residues long. CDR1 is GTSNPN, CDR2 SVGIG, per germline (reference sequence). This CDR3 reads CAWSTGGHEQYF. CDR3 coding DNA: TGTGCCTGGAGTACGGGGGGTCACGAGCAGTACTTC.

The chain recombines TRBV9 with TRBJ2-5, with D possibly being TRBD1 or TRBD2 (6 bases each). The V gene's germline CDR1 is SGDLS and CDR2 YYNGEE. The CDR3 is 16 residues long. The V gene lost 0 bases and the J gene lost 4 bases, with 16 bases spanning the gap. CDR3 sequence reads: CASSVVPGGEGETQYF. For the CDR3, the DNA is TGTGCCAGCAGCGTAGTTCCCGGGGGCGAAGGAGAGACCCAGTACTTC.

This clonotype has at least ten counts. The rearrangement joins TRBV10-3 to TRBJ2-3; 9 nucleotides line up with TRBD1. CDR3 length: 14 amino acids. Trimming cost V 6 bases and J 6 bases; bases outside gene matches: 7. From germline, CDR1 is ENHRY and CDR2 SYGVKD. The CDR3, as DNA: TGTGCCATCAGACCGGGACAGGGATCGGATACGCAGTATTTT. Encoded protein: CAIRPGQGSDTQYF.

This clonotype was recorded many times. CDR3 in DNA: TGCGCCAGCAGCGTAACCGGGACAGTTTTGCCTGAAGCTTTCTTT. This encodes CASSVTGTVLPEAFF. The V and J genes are TRBV5-1 and TRBJ1-1; 7 bases match TRBD1. This CDR3 is built from 15 residues. The V and J ends lost 4 bases and 6 bases, in that order; junction bases with no gene match: 12. The germline gives CDR1 SGHRS, CDR2 YFSETQ.

The gene calls are TRBV7-3 and TRBJ2-1; 7 nucleotides match TRBD2. The CDR3 is 15 residues long. From germline, CDR1 is SGHTA and CDR2 FQGTGA. Trimming took 5 bases from V and 6 from J; bases not matched to a gene: 10. CDR3 nucleotides: TGTGCCAGCAGCCCCTCTGGCGGGGGTTGCAATGAGCAGTTCTTC. Translating gives CASSPSGGGCNEQFF.

This clonotype was picked up many times. The CDR3 DNA follows: TGTGCCAGCAGTTCAACAGGACCTAATGAAAAACTGTTTTTT. As protein: CASSSTGPNEKLFF. The V gene is TRBV6-5, the J gene TRBJ1-4, with D possibly TRBD1 on 5 matching bases. Trimming took off 4 bases at V and 3 bases at J, with 9 bases between the two ends. In germline, CDR1 is MNHEY, CDR2 SVGAGI. This CDR3 spans 14 amino acids.